The 27 T cell receptor beta chains in this list originate from one sample, sequenced in a study of T-cell memory formation after mild COVID-19. Each CDR3 protein gets one entry after TCRdb re-called the 5' RACE reads with MiXCR. The sample consists of hundreds of thousands of distinct CDR3 sequences, roughly 20% of them appearing once. Sample: PBMCs or a T cell subset sorted from them (not recorded which). The receptors here all came from an adult woman who had mild COVID-19 (a few samples of this study predate the infection). Cell type and time point are not known.

The chain links TRBV6-2 or TRBV6-3 to TRBJ1-1; no clear D gene. CDR1 MNHEY and CDR2 SVGEGT come from the germline V gene. The ends were cut back, 4 bases at V and 4 bases at J, with 10 bases in the middle. The CDR3 is 13 residues long. The DNA of the CDR3 is TGTGCCAGCAGTTTCCGGGAGGGCACTGAAGCTTTCTTT. The encoded protein is CASSFREGTEAFF.

The sample holds a few counts of this clonotype. This rearrangement joins TRBV24-1 to TRBJ2-6, with a tentative D call TRBD2 (5 bases). Germline V gene lookup returns CDR1 KGHDR and CDR2 SFDVKD. The V end lost 4 bases, the J end lost 2 bases, and 8 bases lay between the germline ends. The CDR3 sequence is 15 residues long. CDR3 amino acids: CATSDWGAGANVLTF. CDR3 sequence (DNA): TGTGCCACCAGTGACTGGGGAGCTGGGGCCAACGTCCTGACTTTC.

This clonotype was detected many times. V and J are TRBV12-3 or TRBV12-4 and TRBJ2-1; TRBD2 matches 14 bases. The CDR3 has 22 residues. V lost 6 bases to trimming and J lost 2 bases; unmatched junction nucleotides: 21. For the CDR3, the DNA is TGTGCCAGCAGCCCGGGGACAGGGCTCGGACTAGCGGGGGGCCCAACCTACAATGAGCAGTTCTTC. This sequence encodes CASSPGTGLGLAGGPTYNEQFF.

This clonotype has only a few counts. V and J are TRBV6-2 or TRBV6-3 and TRBJ2-1; D call uncertain. The germline V gene has CDR1 MNHEY and CDR2 SVGEGT. The V gene lost 5 bases and the J gene lost 9 bases, with 8 bases spanning the gap. This CDR3 is 11 amino acids long. In DNA form, the CDR3 reads TGTGCCAGCAGTCAAACGGTTGAGCAGTTCTTC. Encoded protein: CASSQTVEQFF.

The V gene is TRBV3-1, the J gene TRBJ2-2, with a tentative D call TRBD1 (5 bases). CDR1 is LGHDT, CDR2 YNNKEL, per germline (reference sequence). The V end was cut by 1 base, the J end by 1 base, with 10 bases between. The CDR3 runs 16 residues. This chain's CDR3 is CASSQVTARNTGELFF. As DNA, the CDR3 is TGTGCCAGCAGCCAAGTGACAGCTAGGAACACCGGGGAGCTGTTTTTT.

This clonotype was observed at least ten times. The chain joins TRBV5-1 to TRBJ1-1; 7 positions match TRBD1. Germline values: CDR1 SGHRS, CDR2 YFSETQ. V dropped 4 bases and J dropped 0; count of bases not matched to a gene: 21. CDR3 length equals 20 residues. In DNA, the CDR3 is TGCGCCAGCAGCGTGGACAGGAGGGTTTACCCTCCTAAGATGAACACTGAAGCTTTCTTT. It yields the protein CASSVDRRVYPPKMNTEAFF.

The chain recombines TRBV7-2 with TRBJ2-3, with D possibly TRBD2 on 6 matching bases. V was clipped by 5 bases and J by 0 bases, with 12 bases between them. This CDR3 region has 15 residues. Germline V gene sequence: CDR1 SGHTA, CDR2 FQGNSA. The CDR3 nucleotides read TGTGCCAGCAGCCGACGGACTACAAGCACAGATACGCAGTATTTT. This sequence encodes CASSRRTTSTDTQYF.

This clonotype was seen repeatedly, ten times or more. The rearrangement joins TRBV5-1 to TRBJ2-1; unclear D gene. Germline V gene data show CDR1 as SGHRS and CDR2 as YFSETQ. V lost 2 bases to trimming and J lost 5 bases, with 11 bases between them. This CDR3 region has 14 residues. The CDR3 spells CASSFHPLDNEQFF. CDR3 nucleotides: TGCGCCAGCAGCTTCCACCCTTTGGACAATGAGCAGTTCTTC.

CDR3 sequence (DNA): TGCAGTGCTAAGAGGGCTAGCGGGGTTGGCGAGCAGTACTTC. This encodes CSAKRASGVGEQYF. The chain carries TRBV20-1 and TRBJ2-7; 9 bases map to TRBD2. This CDR3 has 14 amino acids. The germline V gene encodes CDR1 DFQATT and CDR2 SNEGSKA (reference sequence). Germline trimming cut 4 bases from V and 6 bases from J; bases unmatched to any gene: 10.

This clonotype was observed a handful of times. The rearrangement uses TRBV27 and TRBJ2-2; tentative D call: TRBD1 (6 bases). V lost 2 bases and J lost 0, with 10 bases in between. Germline V gives CDR1 MNHEY, CDR2 SMNVEV (reference sequence). This CDR3 region has 16 residues. The CDR3 bases are TGTGCCAGCAGTTTACCCCAGGGGACGAACACCGGGGAGCTGTTTTTT. Translating it yields CASSLPQGTNTGELFF.

The rearrangement joins TRBV20-1 to TRBJ1-4, with 8 bases matching TRBD1. V was clipped by 5 bases and J by 0 bases; unmatched bases: 5. The CDR3 has 15 amino acids. In germline, CDR1 is DFQATT, CDR2 SNEGSKA (reference sequence). The CDR3 region is CSAPQTGATNEKLFF. CDR3 sequence (DNA): TGCAGTGCTCCACAGACAGGGGCAACTAATGAAAAACTGTTTTTT.

This clonotype was seen a handful of times. The chain's CDR3 is CASSKHDYGYTF. The DNA of the CDR3 is TGTGCCAGCAGTAAACATGACTATGGCTACACCTTC. V and J are TRBV6-5 and TRBJ1-2; D is unclear. The germline V gene has CDR1 MNHEY and CDR2 SVGAGI. This CDR3 contains 12 residues. V was trimmed by 5 bases and J by 3 bases, leaving 7 bases between them.

The chain recombines TRBV27 with TRBJ1-2; tentative D call: TRBD1 (5 bases). Trimming removed 4 bases from V and 2 bases from J, with 8 bases in between. This CDR3 contains 13 residues. Germline CDR1 is MNHEY and CDR2 is SMNVEV (reference sequence). The CDR3 DNA reads as TGTGCCAGCAGTTCCCGACAGAACTATGGCTACACCTTC. Amino acids: CASSSRQNYGYTF.

This clonotype was counted only a few times. This chain joins TRBV29-1 and TRBJ2-3; 11 nucleotides align to TRBD2. The CDR3 loop spans 18 amino acids. Germline values: CDR1 SQVTM, CDR2 ANQGSEA. V dropped 0 bases and J dropped 2; count of bases not matched to a gene: 10. The CDR3 protein is CSVEDVAGGLAVTDTQYF. The CDR3 DNA follows: TGCAGCGTTGAAGATGTAGCTGGGGGACTAGCGGTCACAGATACGCAGTATTTT.

The genes are TRBV13 and TRBJ2-3, with 9 bases lining up with TRBD2. The germline V gene encodes CDR1 PRHDT and CDR2 FYEKMQ (reference sequence). J gave up 3 bases and V 2 bases, and 6 bases lay outside the gene matches. The CDR3 has 16 residues. The CDR3, as DNA: TGTGCCAGCAGCTTACGGCTAGCGGGGAGAACAGATACGCAGTATTTT. Amino acids: CASSLRLAGRTDTQYF.

This rearrangement joins TRBV11-2 to TRBJ2-1; D gene ambiguous. CDR1 is SGHAT and CDR2 is FQNNGV in the germline V gene. CDR3 length equals 17 residues. With 1 base removed from V and 0 bases from J, the gap between germline ends came to 13 bases. The DNA of the CDR3 is TGTGCCAGCAGCTTAGCGTTTAGGATCTACTCCTACAATGAGCAGTTCTTC. It encodes CASSLAFRIYSYNEQFF. The full variable domain, its missing parts supplied by reference TRBV11-2 and TRBJ2-1, is EAGVAQSPRYKIIEKRQSVAFWCNPISGHATLYWYQQILGQGPKLLIQFQNNGVVDDSQLPKDRFSAERLKGVDSTLKIQPAKLEDSAVYLCASSLAFRIYSYNEQFFGPGTRLTVL.

This chain joins TRBV7-9 and TRBJ1-1; tentatively, D is TRBD1 (6 bases). Germline loops: CDR1 SEHNR, CDR2 FQNEAQ (reference sequence). There are 14 residues in the CDR3. The V end lost 5 bases, the J end lost 4 bases, and 14 bases lay between the germline ends. The CDR3 loop is CASSVSGGVTEAFF. The CDR3 coding sequence is TGTGCCAGCAGCGTAAGCGGGGGCGTCACTGAAGCTTTCTTT.

The chain recombines TRBV20-1 with TRBJ2-1; TRBD2 is a possible D gene (6 bases). The CDR3 has 14 residues. Germline CDR1 reads DFQATT; CDR2 reads SNEGSKA (reference sequence). V dropped 6 bases and J dropped 8 bases, with 20 bases sitting between them. The DNA for the CDR3 is TGCAGTGCCGAGGGGCCGCCGAGGAGGGATGAGCAGTTCTTC. It yields the protein CSAEGPPRRDEQFF.

The V gene is TRBV19, the J gene TRBJ2-7, with 9 bases aligning to TRBD1. Germline-derived CDR1 and CDR2 are LNHDA and SQIVND (reference sequence). Losses at the gene ends were 3 bases for V and 2 bases for J; bases not matched to a gene: 5. The CDR3 is made up of 15 amino acids. CDR3: CASSIIGQGTYEQYF. CDR3 coding DNA: TGTGCCAGTAGTATTATAGGACAGGGGACCTACGAGCAGTACTTC. Based on the CDR3 plus reference TRBV19 and TRBJ2-7, the full variable domain is DGGITQSPKYLFRKEGQNVTLSCEQNLNHDAMYWYRQDPGQGLRLIYYSQIVNDFQKGDIAEGYSVSREKKESFPLTVTSAQKNPTAFYLCASSIIGQGTYEQYFGPGTRLTVT.

This clonotype came up a few times. The gene calls are TRBV29-1 and TRBJ2-1, with TRBD2 as a possible D gene (6 bases). Trimming pared 6 bases from V and 2 bases from J, leaving 20 bases between. The CDR3 has 16 residues. Per germline, CDR1 SQVTM and CDR2 ANQGSEA. The DNA for the CDR3 is TGCAGCGTGGGGCTCCACCTAGCGACGGCCTACAATGAGCAGTTCTTC. Protein product: CSVGLHLATAYNEQFF.

This chain uses TRBV29-1 with TRBJ2-2; possibly TRBD1 for D (5 bases). Deletions cut 5 bases from V and 0 bases from J, with 13 bases between. The CDR3 covers 15 residues. Germline CDR1 is SQVTM and CDR2 is ANQGSEA. The CDR3 loop is CSVRAGNTNTGELFF. The CDR3 DNA sequence: TGCAGCGTTAGGGCAGGGAATACGAACACCGGGGAGCTGTTTTTT.

V usage is TRBV6-2 or TRBV6-3 and J usage is TRBJ1-5; D call uncertain. In germline, CDR1 is MNHEY, CDR2 SVGEGT. The CDR3 consists of 12 residues. Trimming took off 2 bases at V and 5 bases at J, with 4 bases between the two ends. The DNA for the CDR3 is TGTGCCAGCAGTTACGGTTATCAGCCCCAGCATTTT. The encoded protein is CASSYGYQPQHF.

This clonotype was seen more than once but under ten times. The chain has TRBV27 and TRBJ1-1; the D is unclear. V gave up 5 bases and J gave up 8 bases, with 12 bases separating them. CDR1 MNHEY and CDR2 SMNVEV come from the germline V gene (reference sequence). This CDR3 is built from 12 residues. The CDR3 nucleotides read TGTGCCAGCAGTATCCCGTGGTCCGAAGCTTTCTTT. The encoded protein is CASSIPWSEAFF.

This chain connects TRBV7-6 to TRBJ1-1, with no clear D. The CDR3 extends over 16 amino acids. Germline-derived CDR1 and CDR2 are SGHVS and FNYEAQ. V dropped 1 base and J dropped 0 bases, with 12 bases sitting between them. In DNA, the CDR3 is TGTGCCAGCAGCTTAGTTTCTCCCGATATGAACACTGAAGCTTTCTTT. It codes for CASSLVSPDMNTEAFF.

The rearrangement uses TRBV15 and TRBJ1-4; D is possibly TRBD1 (5 bases). V was clipped by 8 bases and J by 5 bases, with 9 bases between them. The CDR3 has 12 residues. Germline loops: CDR1 LNHNV, CDR2 YYDKDF (reference sequence). Written as DNA, the CDR3 is TGTGCCACCCAAGCAGGGAATGAAAAACTGTTTTTT. It is translated as CATQAGNEKLFF.

This clonotype was recorded at least ten times. The genes are TRBV29-1 and TRBJ2-7, with unresolved D. The germline V gene has CDR1 SQVTM and CDR2 ANQGSEA. The CDR3 has 11 residues. Trimming took off 3 bases at V and 0 bases at J, with 3 bases between the two ends. The CDR3 region is CSVDSSYEQYF. The CDR3 nucleotides read TGCAGCGTTGACAGCTCCTACGAGCAGTACTTC.

The rearrangement links TRBV3-1 to TRBJ1-3; weak D call: TRBD1 (6 bases). There are 16 residues in the CDR3. Trimming took 1 base from V and 1 from J, leaving 11 bases between them. Germline V gene sequence: CDR1 LGHDT, CDR2 YNNKEL (reference sequence). This chain's CDR3 is CASSQAGAISGNTIYF. DNA for the CDR3: TGTGCCAGCAGCCAAGCAGGGGCCATTTCTGGAAACACCATATATTTT. The full variable domain, completed using reference TRBV3-1 and TRBJ1-3, is DTAVSQTPKYLVTQMGNDKSIKCEQNLGHDTMYWYKQDSKKFLKIMFSYNNKELIINETVPNRFSPKSPDKAHLNLHINSLELGDSAVYFCASSQAGAISGNTIYFGEGSWLTVV.